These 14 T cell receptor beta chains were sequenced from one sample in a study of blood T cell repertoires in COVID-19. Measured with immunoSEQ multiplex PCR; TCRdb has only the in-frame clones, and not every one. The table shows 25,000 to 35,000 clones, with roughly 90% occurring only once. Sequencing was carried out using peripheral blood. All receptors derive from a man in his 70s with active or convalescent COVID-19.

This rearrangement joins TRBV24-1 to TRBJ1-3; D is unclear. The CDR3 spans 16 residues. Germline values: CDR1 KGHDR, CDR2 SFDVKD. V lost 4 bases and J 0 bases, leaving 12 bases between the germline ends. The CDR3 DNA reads TGTGCCACCAGTGACCCGGGGTCCAGCTCTGGAAACACCATATATTTT. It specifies CATSDPGSSSGNTIYF.

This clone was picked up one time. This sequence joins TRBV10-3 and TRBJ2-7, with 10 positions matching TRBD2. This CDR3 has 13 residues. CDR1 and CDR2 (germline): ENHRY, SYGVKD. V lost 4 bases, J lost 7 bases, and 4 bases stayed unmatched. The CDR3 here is CAISATSGTEQYV. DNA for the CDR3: TGTGCCATCAGTGCTACTAGCGGGACGGAGCAGTACGTC.

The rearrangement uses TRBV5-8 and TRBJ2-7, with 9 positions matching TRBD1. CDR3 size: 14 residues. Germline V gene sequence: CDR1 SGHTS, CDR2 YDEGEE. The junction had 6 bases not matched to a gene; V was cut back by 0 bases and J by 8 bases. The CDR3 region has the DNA TGTGCCAGCAGCTTGGGACAGGGGGTCGGGAAGCAGTACGTC. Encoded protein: CASSLGQGVGKQYV.

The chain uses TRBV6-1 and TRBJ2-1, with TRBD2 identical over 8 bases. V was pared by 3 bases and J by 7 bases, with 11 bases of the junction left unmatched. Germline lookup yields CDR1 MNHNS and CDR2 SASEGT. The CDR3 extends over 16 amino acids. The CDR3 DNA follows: TGTGCCAGCAGTGAGCGGGGACTAGGGGTGGGGAATGAGCAGTTCTTC. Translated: CASSERGLGVGNEQFF.

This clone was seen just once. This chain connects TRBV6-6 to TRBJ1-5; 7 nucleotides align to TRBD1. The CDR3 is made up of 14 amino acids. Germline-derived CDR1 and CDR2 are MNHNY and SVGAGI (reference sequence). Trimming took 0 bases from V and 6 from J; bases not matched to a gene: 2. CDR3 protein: CASSYSDRAQPQHF. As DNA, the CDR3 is TGTGCCAGCAGTTACTCCGACAGGGCTCAGCCCCAGCATTTT.

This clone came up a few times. The CDR3 nucleotides read TGTGCCAGCAGTTTGGTGGGACTAGCGGGGGGGCAGGAGACCCAGTACTTC. It is translated as CASSLVGLAGGQETQYF. The V gene is TRBV27, the J gene TRBJ2-5; TRBD2 aligns across 16 bases. Germline assignment: CDR1 MNHEY and CDR2 SMNVEV (reference sequence). The CDR3 covers 17 residues. The V and J ends lost 3 bases and 5 bases, in that order; junction bases with no gene match: 6.

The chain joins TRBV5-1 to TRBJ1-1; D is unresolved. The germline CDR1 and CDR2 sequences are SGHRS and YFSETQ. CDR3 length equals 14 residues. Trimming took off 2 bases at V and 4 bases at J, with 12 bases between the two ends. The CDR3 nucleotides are TGCGCCAGCAGCTTTAATGGGGAGGGCACTGAAGCTTTCTTT. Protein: CASSFNGEGTEAFF.

In DNA form, the CDR3 reads TGTGCCAGCAGCTTAGCAAGGACTTCGAACGAGCAGTACTTC. Translating gives CASSLARTSNEQYF. The chain has TRBV11-2 and TRBJ2-7, with D perhaps TRBD2 (5 bases). V lost 1 base and J lost 5, with 12 bases in between. Germline V CDR1 and CDR2: SGHAT, FQNNGV. This CDR3 has 14 amino acids.

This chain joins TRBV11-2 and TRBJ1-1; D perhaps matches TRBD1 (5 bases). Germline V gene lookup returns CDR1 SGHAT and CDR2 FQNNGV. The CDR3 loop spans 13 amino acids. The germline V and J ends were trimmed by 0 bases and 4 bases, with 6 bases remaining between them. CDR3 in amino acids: CASSLEGPTEAFF. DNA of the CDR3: TGTGCCAGCAGCTTAGAGGGGCCCACTGAAGCTTTCTTT.

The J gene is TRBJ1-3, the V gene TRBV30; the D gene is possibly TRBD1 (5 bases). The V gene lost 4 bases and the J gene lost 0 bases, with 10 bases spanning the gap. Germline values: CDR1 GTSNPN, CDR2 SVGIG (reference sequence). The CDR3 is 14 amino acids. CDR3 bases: TGTGCCTGGACCCGGACATCCTCTGGAAACACCATATATTTT. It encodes CAWTRTSSGNTIYF.

The CDR3 protein is CASSQGQGQTGELFF. The CDR3 DNA reads as TGTGCCAGCAGTCAAGGACAGGGTCAAACCGGGGAGCTGTTTTTT. The chain uses TRBV6-4 and TRBJ2-2, with TRBD1 matching over 8 bases. The germline V gene encodes CDR1 MRHNA and CDR2 SNTAGT. V was clipped by 5 bases and J by 5 bases; unmatched bases: 7. The CDR3 extends over 15 amino acids.

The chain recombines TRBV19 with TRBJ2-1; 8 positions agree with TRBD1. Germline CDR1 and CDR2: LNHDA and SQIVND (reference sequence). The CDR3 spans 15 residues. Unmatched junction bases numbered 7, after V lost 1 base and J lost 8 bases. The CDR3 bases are TGTGCCAGTAGTATAGTTGGCAGGGGGCGAGATGAGCAGTTCTTC. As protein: CASSIVGRGRDEQFF.

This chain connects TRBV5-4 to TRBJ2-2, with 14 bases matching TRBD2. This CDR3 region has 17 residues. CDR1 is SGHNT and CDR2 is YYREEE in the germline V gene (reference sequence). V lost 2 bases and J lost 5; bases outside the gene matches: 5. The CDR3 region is CASSFVTSGRVTGELFF. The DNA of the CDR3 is TGTGCCAGCAGCTTTGTGACTAGCGGGAGGGTAACCGGGGAGCTGTTTTTT.

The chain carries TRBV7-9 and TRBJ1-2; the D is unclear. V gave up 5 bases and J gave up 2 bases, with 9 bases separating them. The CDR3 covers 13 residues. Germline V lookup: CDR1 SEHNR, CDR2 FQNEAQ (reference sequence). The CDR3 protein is CASSDSGNYGYTF. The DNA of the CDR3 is TGTGCCAGCAGCGACTCGGGGAACTATGGCTACACCTTC.